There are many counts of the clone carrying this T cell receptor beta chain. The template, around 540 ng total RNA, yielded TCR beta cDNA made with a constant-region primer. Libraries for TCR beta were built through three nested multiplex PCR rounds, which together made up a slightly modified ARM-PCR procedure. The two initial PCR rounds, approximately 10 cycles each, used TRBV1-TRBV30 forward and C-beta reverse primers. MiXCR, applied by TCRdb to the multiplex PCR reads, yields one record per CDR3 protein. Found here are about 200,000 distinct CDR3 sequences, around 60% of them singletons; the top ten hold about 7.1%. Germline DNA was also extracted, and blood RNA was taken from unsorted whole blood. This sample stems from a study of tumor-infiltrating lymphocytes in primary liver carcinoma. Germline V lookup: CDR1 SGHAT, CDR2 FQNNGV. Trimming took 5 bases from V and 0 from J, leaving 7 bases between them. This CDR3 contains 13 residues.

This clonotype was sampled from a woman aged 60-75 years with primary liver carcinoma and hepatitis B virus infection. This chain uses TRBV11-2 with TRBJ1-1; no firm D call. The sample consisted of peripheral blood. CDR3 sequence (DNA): TGTGCCAGCAGCCCGGGCGTGAACACTGAAGCTTTCTTT. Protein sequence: CASSPGVNTEAFF.